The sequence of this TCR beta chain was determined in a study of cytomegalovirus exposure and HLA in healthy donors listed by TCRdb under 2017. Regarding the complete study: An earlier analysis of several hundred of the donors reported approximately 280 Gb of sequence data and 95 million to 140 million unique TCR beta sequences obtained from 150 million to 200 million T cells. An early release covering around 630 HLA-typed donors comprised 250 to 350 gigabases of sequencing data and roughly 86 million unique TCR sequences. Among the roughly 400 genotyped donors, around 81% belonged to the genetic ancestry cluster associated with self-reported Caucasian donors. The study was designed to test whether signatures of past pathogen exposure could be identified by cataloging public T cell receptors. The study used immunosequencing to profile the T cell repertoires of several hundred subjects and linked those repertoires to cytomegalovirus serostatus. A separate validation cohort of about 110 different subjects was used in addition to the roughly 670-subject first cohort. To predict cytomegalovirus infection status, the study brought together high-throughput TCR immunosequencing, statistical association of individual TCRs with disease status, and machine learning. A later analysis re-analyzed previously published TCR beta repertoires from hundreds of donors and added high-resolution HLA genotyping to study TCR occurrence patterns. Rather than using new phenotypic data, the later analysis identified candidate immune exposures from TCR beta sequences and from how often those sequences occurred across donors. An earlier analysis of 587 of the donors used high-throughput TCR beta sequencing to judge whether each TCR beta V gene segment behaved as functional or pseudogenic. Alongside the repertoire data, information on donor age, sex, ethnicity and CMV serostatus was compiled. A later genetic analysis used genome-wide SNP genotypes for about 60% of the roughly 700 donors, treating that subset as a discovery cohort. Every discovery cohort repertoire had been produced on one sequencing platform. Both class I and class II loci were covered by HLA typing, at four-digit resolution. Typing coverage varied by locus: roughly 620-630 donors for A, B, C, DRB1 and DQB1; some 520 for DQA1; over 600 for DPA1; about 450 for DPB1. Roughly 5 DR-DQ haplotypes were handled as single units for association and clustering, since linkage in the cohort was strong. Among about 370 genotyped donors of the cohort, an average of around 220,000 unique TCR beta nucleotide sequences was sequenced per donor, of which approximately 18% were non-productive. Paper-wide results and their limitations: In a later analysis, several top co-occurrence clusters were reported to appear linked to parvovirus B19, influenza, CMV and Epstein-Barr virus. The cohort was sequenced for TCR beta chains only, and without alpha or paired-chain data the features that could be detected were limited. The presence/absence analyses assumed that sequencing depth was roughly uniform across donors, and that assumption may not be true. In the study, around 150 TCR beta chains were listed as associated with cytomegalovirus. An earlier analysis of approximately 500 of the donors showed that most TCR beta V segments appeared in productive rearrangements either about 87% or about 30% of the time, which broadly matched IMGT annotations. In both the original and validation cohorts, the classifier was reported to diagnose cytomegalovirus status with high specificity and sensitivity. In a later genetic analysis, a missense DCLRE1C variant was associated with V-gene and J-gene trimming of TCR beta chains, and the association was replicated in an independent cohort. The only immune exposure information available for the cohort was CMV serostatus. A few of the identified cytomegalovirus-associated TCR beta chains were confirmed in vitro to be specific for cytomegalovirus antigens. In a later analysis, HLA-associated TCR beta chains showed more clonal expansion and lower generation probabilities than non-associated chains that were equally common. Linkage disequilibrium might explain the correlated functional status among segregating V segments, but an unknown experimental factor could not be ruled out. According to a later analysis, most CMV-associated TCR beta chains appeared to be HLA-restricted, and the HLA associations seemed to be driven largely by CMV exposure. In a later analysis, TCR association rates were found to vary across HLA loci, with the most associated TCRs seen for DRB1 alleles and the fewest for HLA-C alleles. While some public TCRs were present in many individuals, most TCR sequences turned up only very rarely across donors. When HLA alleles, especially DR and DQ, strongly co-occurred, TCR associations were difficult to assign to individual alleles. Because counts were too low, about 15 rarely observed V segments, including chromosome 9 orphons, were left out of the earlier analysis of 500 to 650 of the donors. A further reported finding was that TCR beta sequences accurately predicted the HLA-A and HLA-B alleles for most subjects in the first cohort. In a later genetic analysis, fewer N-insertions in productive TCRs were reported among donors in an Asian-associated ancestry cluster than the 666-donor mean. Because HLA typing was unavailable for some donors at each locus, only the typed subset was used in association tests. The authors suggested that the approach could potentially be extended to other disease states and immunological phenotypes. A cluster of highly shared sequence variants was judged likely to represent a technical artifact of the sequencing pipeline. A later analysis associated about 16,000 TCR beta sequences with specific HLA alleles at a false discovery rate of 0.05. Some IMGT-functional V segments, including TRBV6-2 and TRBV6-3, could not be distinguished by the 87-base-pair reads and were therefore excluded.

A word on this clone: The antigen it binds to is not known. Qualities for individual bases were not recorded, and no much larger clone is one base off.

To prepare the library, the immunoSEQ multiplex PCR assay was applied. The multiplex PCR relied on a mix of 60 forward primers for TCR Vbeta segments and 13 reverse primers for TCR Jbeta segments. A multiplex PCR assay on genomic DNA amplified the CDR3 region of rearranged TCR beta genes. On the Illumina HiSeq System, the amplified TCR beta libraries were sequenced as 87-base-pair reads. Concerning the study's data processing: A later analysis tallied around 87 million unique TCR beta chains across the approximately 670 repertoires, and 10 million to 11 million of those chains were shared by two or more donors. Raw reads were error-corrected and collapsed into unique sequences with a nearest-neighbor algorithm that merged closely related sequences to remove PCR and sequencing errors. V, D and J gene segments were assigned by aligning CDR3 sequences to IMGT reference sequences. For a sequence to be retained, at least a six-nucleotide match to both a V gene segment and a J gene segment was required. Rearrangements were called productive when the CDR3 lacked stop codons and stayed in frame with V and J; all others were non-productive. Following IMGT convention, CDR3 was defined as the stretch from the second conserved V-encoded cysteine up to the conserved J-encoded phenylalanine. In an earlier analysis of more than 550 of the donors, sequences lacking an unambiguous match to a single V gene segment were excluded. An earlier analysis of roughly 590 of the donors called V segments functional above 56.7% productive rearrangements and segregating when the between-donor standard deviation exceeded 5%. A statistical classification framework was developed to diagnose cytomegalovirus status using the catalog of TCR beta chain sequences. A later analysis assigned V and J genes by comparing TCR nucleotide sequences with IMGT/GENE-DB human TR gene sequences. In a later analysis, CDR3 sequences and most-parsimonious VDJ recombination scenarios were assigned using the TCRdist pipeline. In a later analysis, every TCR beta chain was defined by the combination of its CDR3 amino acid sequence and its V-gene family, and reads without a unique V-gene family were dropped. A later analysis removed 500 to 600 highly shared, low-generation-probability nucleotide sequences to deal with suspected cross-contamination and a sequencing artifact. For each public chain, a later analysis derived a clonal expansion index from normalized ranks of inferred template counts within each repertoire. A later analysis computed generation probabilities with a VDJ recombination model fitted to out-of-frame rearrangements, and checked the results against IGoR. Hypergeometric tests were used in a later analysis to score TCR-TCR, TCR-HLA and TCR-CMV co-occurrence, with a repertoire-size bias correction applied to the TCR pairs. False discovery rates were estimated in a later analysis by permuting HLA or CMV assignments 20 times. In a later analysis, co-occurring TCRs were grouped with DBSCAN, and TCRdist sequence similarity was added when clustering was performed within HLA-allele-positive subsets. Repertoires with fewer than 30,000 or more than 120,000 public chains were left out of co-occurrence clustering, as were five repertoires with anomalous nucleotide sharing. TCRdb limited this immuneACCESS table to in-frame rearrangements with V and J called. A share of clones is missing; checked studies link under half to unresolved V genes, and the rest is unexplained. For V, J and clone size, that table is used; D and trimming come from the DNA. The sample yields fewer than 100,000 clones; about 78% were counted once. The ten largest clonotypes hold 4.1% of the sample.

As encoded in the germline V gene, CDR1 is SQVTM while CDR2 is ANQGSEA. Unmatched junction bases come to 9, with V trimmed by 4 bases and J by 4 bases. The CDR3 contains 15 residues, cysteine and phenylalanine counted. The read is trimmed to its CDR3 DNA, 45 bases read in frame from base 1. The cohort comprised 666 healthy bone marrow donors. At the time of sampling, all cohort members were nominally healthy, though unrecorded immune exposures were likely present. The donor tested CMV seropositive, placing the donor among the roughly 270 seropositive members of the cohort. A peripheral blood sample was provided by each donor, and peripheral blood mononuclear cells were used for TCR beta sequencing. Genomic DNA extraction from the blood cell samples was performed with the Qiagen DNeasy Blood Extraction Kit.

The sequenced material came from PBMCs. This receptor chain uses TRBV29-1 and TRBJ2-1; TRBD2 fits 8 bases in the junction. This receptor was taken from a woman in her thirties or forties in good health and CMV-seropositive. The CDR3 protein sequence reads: CSVGGSGIIYNEQFF. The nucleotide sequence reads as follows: TGCAGCGTTGGAGGTAGCGGGATAATATACAATGAGCAGTTCTTC.